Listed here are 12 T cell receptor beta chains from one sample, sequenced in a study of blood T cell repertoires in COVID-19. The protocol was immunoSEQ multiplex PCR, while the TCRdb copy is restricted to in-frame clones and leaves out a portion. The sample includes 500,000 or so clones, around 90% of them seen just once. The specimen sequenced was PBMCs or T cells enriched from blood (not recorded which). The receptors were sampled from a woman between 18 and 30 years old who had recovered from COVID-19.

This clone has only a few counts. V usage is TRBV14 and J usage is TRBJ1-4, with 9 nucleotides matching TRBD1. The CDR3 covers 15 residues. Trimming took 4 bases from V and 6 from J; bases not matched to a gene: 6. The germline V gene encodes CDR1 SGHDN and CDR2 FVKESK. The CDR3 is CASSLWTGEDEKLFF. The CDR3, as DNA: TGTGCCAGCAGCCTCTGGACAGGGGAGGATGAAAAACTGTTTTTT.

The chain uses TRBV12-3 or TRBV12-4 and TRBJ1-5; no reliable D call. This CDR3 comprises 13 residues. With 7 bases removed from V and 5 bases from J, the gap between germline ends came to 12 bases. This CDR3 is CASTVSPDQPQHF. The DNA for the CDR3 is TGTGCCAGCACCGTTTCCCCTGATCAGCCCCAGCATTTT.

Here the CDR3 DNA reads TGTGCCAGCAGCGCGGTCCTACCCAACTATGGCTACACCTTC. This sequence encodes CASSAVLPNYGYTF. V is TRBV9 and J is TRBJ1-2; D gene unclear. V shed 3 bases and J shed 2 bases, with 11 bases lying between them. The CDR3 has 14 residues. CDR1 SGDLS and CDR2 YYNGEE come from the germline V gene.

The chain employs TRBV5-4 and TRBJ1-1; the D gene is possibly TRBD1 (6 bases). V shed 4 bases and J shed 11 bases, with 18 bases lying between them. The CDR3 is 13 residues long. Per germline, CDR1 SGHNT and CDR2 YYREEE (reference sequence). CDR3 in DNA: TGTGCCAGCAGCGCCCGCCTAGAGGGGGAGGCTTTCTTT. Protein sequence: CASSARLEGEAFF.

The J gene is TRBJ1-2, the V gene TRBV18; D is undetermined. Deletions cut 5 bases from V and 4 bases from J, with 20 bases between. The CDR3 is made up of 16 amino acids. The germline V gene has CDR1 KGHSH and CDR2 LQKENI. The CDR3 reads CASSTAGGRKPYGYTF. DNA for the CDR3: TGTGCCAGCTCAACGGCTGGAGGACGGAAACCCTATGGCTACACCTTC.

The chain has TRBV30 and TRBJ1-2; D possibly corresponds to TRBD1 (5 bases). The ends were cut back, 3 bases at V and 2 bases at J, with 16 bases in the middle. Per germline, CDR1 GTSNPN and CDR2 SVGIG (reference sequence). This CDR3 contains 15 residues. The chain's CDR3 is CAWRGGLTPNYGYTF. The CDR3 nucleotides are TGTGCCTGGAGGGGGGGACTTACCCCCAACTATGGCTACACCTTC.

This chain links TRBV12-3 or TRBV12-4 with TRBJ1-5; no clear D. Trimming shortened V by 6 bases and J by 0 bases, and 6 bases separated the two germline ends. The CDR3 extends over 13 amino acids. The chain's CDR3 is CASRADSNQPQHF. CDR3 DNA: TGTGCCAGCAGGGCAGATAGCAATCAGCCCCAGCATTTT.

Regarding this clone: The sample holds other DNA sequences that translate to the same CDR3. The CDR3 is CASSQGQDGYTF. The CDR3 nucleotides are TGTGCCAGCAGCCAAGGACAGGATGGCTACACCTTC. V gene TRBV3-1 (or the pseudogene TRBV3-2) combines with J gene TRBJ1-2; D perhaps matches TRBD1 (6 bases). Germline V gene lookup returns CDR1 LGHDT and CDR2 YNNKEL (reference sequence). The CDR3 covers 12 residues. V was clipped by 1 base and J by 6 bases, with 6 bases between them.

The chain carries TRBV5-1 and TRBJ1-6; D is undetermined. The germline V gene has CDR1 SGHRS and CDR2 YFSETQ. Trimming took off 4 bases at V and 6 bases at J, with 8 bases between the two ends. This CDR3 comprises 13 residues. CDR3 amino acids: CASSATGNSPLHF. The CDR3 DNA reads TGCGCCAGCAGCGCGACGGGTAATTCACCCCTCCACTTT.

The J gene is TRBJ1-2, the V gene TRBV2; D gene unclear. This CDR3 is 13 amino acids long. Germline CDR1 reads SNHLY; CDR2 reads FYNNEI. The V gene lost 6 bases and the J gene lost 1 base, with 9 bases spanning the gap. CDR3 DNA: TGTGCCAGCAGGAGAACGGGTAACTATGGCTACACCTTC. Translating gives CASRRTGNYGYTF.

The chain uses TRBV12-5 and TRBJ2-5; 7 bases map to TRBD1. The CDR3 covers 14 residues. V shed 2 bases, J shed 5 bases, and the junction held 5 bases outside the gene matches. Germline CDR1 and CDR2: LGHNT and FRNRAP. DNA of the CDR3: TGTGCTAGTGGTTTGATAGGGGGCCTGGAGACCCAGTACTTC. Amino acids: CASGLIGGLETQYF. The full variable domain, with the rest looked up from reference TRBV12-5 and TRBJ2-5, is DARVTQTPRHKVTEMGQEVTMRCQPILGHNTVFWYRQTMMQGLELLAYFRNRAPLDDSGMPKDRFSAEMPDATLATLKIQPSEPRDSAVYFCASGLIGGLETQYFGPGTRLLVL.

CDR3 loop: CASRVGRLVEAFF. The CDR3 DNA follows: TGTGCCAGCAGGGTGGGCCGCTTGGTTGAAGCTTTCTTT. The rearrangement links TRBV2 to TRBJ1-1; D unclear. Germline lookup yields CDR1 SNHLY and CDR2 FYNNEI. This CDR3 is built from 13 residues. Between the trimmed V and J ends, which lost 6 bases and 7 bases, there was a span of 15 bases.